This is a list of T cell receptor beta chains from one sample in a study of cytotoxic CD8 clonotypes in ibrutinib-treated CLL. The table came from immunoSEQ multiplex PCR; TCRdb's copy has only in-frame clones and leaves some out. This repertoire shows 130,000 to 150,000 clones, approximately 90% found once; its top ten account for approximately 10%. This specimen consisted of PBMCs, obtained after 12 months of ibrutinib treatment. The receptors were sampled from a human donor with chronic lymphocytic leukemia. The CDR3 runs from the conserved cysteine through the conserved F or W. D genes are given only for firm matches. Clone size is given for some rows only: seen once, a few or many times, or a class if the clone is expanded.

- | TRBJ2-5 | TRBV2 | few | TGTGCCAGCAGTGAATTCAGGGCCCATCCAGAGACCCAGTACTTC | CASSEFRAHPETQYF
TRBD2 | TRBJ2-7 | TRBV27 | - | TGTGCCAGCAGTTTACGGACTAGCGGGAGCGGAGAGCAGTACTTC | CASSLRTSGSGEQYF
TRBD1 | TRBJ2-1 | TRBV28 | - | TGTGCCAGCAGTCCCCCAGACAGGGGAATCTACAATGAGCAGTTCTTC | CASSPPDRGIYNEQFF
TRBD1 | TRBJ1-1 | TRBV5-1 | - | TGCGCCAGCAGCTGGGGGGACAGGGCTAACACTGAAGCTTTCTTT | CASSWGDRANTEAFF
- | TRBJ1-5 | TRBV7-8 | - | TGTGCCAGCAGCTCCTTGGGGGCGGGGGGCGATCAGCCCCAGCATTTT | CASSSLGAGGDQPQHF
- | TRBJ2-5 | TRBV6-5 | - | TGTGCCACTGGACTATCTGGGGGGGCCCAAGAGACCCAGTACTTC | CATGLSGGAQETQYF
- | TRBJ2-6 | TRBV18 | once | TGTGCCAGCTCACAGGATTACTCTGGGGCCAACGTCCTGACTTTC | CASSQDYSGANVLTF
- | TRBJ2-1 | TRBV6-4 | - | TGTGCCAGCAGTGACCATTCGTACAATGAGCAGTTCTTC | CASSDHSYNEQFF
TRBD1 | TRBJ2-1 | TRBV27 | once | TGTGCCAGCAGCCGGGGACAGGGGACCCACAATGAGCAGTTCTTC | CASSRGQGTHNEQFF
TRBD1 | TRBJ1-5 | TRBV10-3 | few | TGTGCCATCAGGACAGGGTACAATCAGCCCCAGCATTTT | CAIRTGYNQPQHF
- | TRBJ2-5 | TRBV5-1 | - | TGCGCCAGCAGCTTGTCAATCAAAGAGACCCAGTACTTC | CASSLSIKETQYF
- | TRBJ1-5 | TRBV27 | - | TGTGCCAGCAGTTTATCAGGGGCCAGGGCCCGAATCTCCCAGCCCCAGCATTTT | CASSLSGARARISQPQHF
- | TRBJ2-7 | TRBV5-1 | - | TGCGCCAGCAGCTTGGAGGGTTACGACGAGCAGTACTTC | CASSLEGYDEQYF
- | TRBJ2-7 | TRBV4-3 | - | TGCGCCAGCAGCCAAGATAAGGGACCCTACGAGCAGTACTTC | CASSQDKGPYEQYF
TRBD1 | TRBJ2-7 | TRBV28 | - | TGTGCCAGCAGTGACAGGGGAGCCTACGAGCAGTACTTC | CASSDRGAYEQYF
- | TRBJ1-5 | TRBV30 | - | TGTGCCTGGAGCGTCCAGGCCCAGCATTTT | CAWSVQAQHF
TRBD2 | TRBJ2-1 | TRBV10-3 | - | TGTGCCATCAGTGAGTATGGACTAGCGGTCTACAATGAGCAGTTCTTC | CAISEYGLAVYNEQFF
- | TRBJ1-1 | TRBV7-2 | few | TGTGCCAGCAGCCCCAGGGGAGGCACTGAAGCTTTCTTT | CASSPRGGTEAFF
- | TRBJ2-1 | TRBV4-3 | - | TGCGCCAGCAGCCAAGTAGCATTCAATGAGCAGTTCTTC | CASSQVAFNEQFF
- | TRBJ2-7 | TRBV27 | once | TGTGCCAGCAGTAGGGGTTGGGGGCAGGGCTCCTACGAGCAGTACTTC | CASSRGWGQGSYEQYF
- | TRBJ2-5 | TRBV7-6 | few | TGTGCCAGCAGCTTATCCCGTCAAGAGACCCAGTACTTC | CASSLSRQETQYF
- | TRBJ2-4 | TRBV18 | - | TGTGCCAGCTCACCCCCGGGGGCCAAAAACATTCAGTACTTC | CASSPPGAKNIQYF
TRBD2 | TRBJ2-7 | TRBV27 | - | TGTGCCAGCAGTTTATCGACTAGCGGGAACTACGAGCAGTACTTC | CASSLSTSGNYEQYF
- | TRBJ2-2 | TRBV18 | - | TGTGCCAGCTCACCGGGGGACGGGACCGGGGAGCTGTTTTTT | CASSPGDGTGELFF
TRBD2 | TRBJ2-2 | TRBV11-2 | few | TGTGCCACCACCTCAGGACTAGCGGGAGACACCGGGGAGCTGTTTTTT | CATTSGLAGDTGELFF
- | TRBJ2-7 | TRBV9 | - | TGTGCCAGCAGCGTATTTGGGGAGAGCTCCTACGAGCAGTACTTC | CASSVFGESSYEQYF
- | TRBJ2-5 | TRBV5-1 | once | TGCGCCAGCAGCTTTGGAGGCGTTGACGGTCAAGAGACCCAGTACTTC | CASSFGGVDGQETQYF
- | TRBJ1-5 | TRBV7-8 | once | TGTGCCAGCAGCTTAAGCTCTTGGTCACTTCAAAATCAGCCCCAGCATTTT | CASSLSSWSLQNQPQHF
- | TRBJ2-5 | TRBV6-6 | - | TGTGCCACCCTTAAGGACCAAGAGACCCAGTACTTC | CATLKDQETQYF
- | TRBJ1-5 | TRBV5-6 | - | TGTGCCAGCAGCTTAGGTTCGGGGGGTAGGAGCAATCAGCCCCAGCATTTT | CASSLGSGGRSNQPQHF
- | TRBJ1-2 | TRBV7-9 | once | TGTGCCAGCAGCTTAGGTTCCAGGGCCATCGATGGCTACACCTTC | CASSLGSRAIDGYTF
TRBD2 | TRBJ2-1 | TRBV4-2 | - | TGTGCCAGCAGCGGAACTAGCGGACGAACTTACAATGAGCAGTTCTTC | CASSGTSGRTYNEQFF
- | TRBJ1-5 | TRBV28 | - | TGTGCCAGCAGTTTAGTCATGAATCAGCCCCAGCATTTT | CASSLVMNQPQHF
- | TRBJ1-1 | TRBV20-1 | - | TGCAGTGCTAGAGTGGGCAGGGAAGCTTTCTTT | CSARVGREAFF
- | TRBJ1-4 | TRBV18 | - | TGTGCCAGCACGATACAGGGAAAGAATGAAAAACTGTTTTTT | CASTIQGKNEKLFF
- | TRBJ2-3 | TRBV6-4 | - | TGTGCCAGCAGTGCGACAGCTAGCACAGATACGCAGTATTTT | CASSATASTDTQYF
TRBD1 | TRBJ2-5 | TRBV9 | - | TGTGCCAGCAGCGTAACAGGGGTAGAGACCCAGTACTTC | CASSVTGVETQYF
- | TRBJ1-2 | TRBV5-1 | - | TGCGCCAGCAGCCCGGGTCGGTATGGCTACACCTTC | CASSPGRYGYTF
- | TRBJ2-1 | TRBV6-5 | - | TGTGCCAGCAGTTACTCGATCCGCGGGACCAATGAGCAGTTCTTC | CASSYSIRGTNEQFF
- | TRBJ1-1 | TRBV29-1 | - | TGCAGCGTTGATAGAGGTTCCTGGGGGCGACTGAACACTGAAGCTTTCTTT | CSVDRGSWGRLNTEAFF